A selection of T cell receptor beta chains follows, all from one sample in a study of tumor-infiltrating lymphocytes in oesophageal squamous cell carcinoma. Each CDR3 protein gets one entry after TCRdb re-called the PCR reads with MiXCR. This table holds 10,000 to 15,000 distinct CDR3 sequences, roughly half found once. The specimen was esophageal tumor tissue. The receptor source for this set is a male donor with esophageal squamous cell carcinoma. The CDR3 runs from the conserved cysteine through the conserved F or W. D genes are given only for firm matches. Clone size appears in some rows only: once, few, many, or a class for an expanded clone.

clone size: -
J gene: TRBJ1-1
D gene: TRBD1
V gene: TRBV7-2
CDR3 DNA: TGTGCCAGCAGCTCCGACAGGGCCACTGAAGCTTTCTTT
CDR3 protein: CASSSDRATEAFF

clone size: -
J gene: TRBJ2-4
D gene: TRBD2
V gene: TRBV7-2
CDR3 DNA: TGTGCCAGCAGCCATCTAGCGGGGTACTCCAATGAGCAGTACTTC
CDR3 protein: CASSHLAGYSNEQYF

clone size: -
J gene: TRBJ2-7
D gene: -
V gene: TRBV7-2
CDR3 DNA: TGTGCCAGCAGTTTCAGGGGGGGCGGTGGGTCCTACGAGCAGTACTTC
CDR3 protein: CASSFRGGGGSYEQYF

clone size: -
J gene: TRBJ2-7
D gene: -
V gene: TRBV6-1
CDR3 DNA: TGTGCCAGCAGTGACTTATGGGGTTCCTCCTACGAGCAGTACTTC
CDR3 protein: CASSDLWGSSYEQYF

clone size: -
J gene: TRBJ2-1
D gene: TRBD1
V gene: TRBV7-4
CDR3 DNA: TGTGCCAGCAGCTCTCTAGGGGGACAGGGATACAATGAGCAGTTCTTC
CDR3 protein: CASSSLGGQGYNEQFF

clone size: -
J gene: TRBJ2-7
D gene: -
V gene: TRBV6-6
CDR3 DNA: TGTGCCAGCAGTTCCGACCATCCGGACATGATAAAGGGCGAGCAGTACTTC
CDR3 protein: CASSSDHPDMIKGEQYF

clone size: -
J gene: TRBJ2-1
D gene: TRBD2
V gene: TRBV7-9
CDR3 DNA: TGTGCCAGCAGCTCCCTGGGGCTAGCGGGAGGTTACAATGAGCAGTTCTTC
CDR3 protein: CASSSLGLAGGYNEQFF

clone size: medium-sized
J gene: TRBJ2-4
D gene: TRBD2
V gene: TRBV12-3/TRBV12-4
CDR3 DNA: TGTGCCAGCAGTCTAAGCGGGAGGGCCAGCATTCAGTACTTC
CDR3 protein: CASSLSGRASIQYF

clone size: -
J gene: TRBJ2-7
D gene: TRBD2
V gene: TRBV6-7
CDR3 DNA: TGTGCCAGCAGTTACTCGCCTAGCGGGAGTGGCACAGATACGCAGTACTTC
CDR3 protein: CASSYSPSGSGTDTQYF

clone size: -
J gene: TRBJ1-4
D gene: -
V gene: TRBV30
CDR3 DNA: TGTGCCTGGAGTGTCTTCGACCCCTGGTCCGAAAAACTGTTTTTT
CDR3 protein: CAWSVFDPWSEKLFF

clone size: -
J gene: TRBJ2-6
D gene: -
V gene: TRBV11-2
CDR3 DNA: TGTGCCAGCAGTTTAAGGAACCCCGGGATTTCTGGGGCCAACGTCCTGACTTTC
CDR3 protein: CASSLRNPGISGANVLTF

clone size: many
J gene: TRBJ1-6
D gene: -
V gene: TRBV6-6
CDR3 DNA: TGTGCCAGCAGTTACTCGACCGGCTCTCGGAGCTCACCCCTCCACTTT
CDR3 protein: CASSYSTGSRSSPLHF

clone size: -
J gene: TRBJ2-5
D gene: -
V gene: TRBV7-9
CDR3 DNA: TGTGCCAGCAGCCCCCAAAGAGCGCAAGAGACCCAGTACTTC
CDR3 protein: CASSPQRAQETQYF

clone size: -
J gene: TRBJ2-7
D gene: -
V gene: TRBV6-2/TRBV6-3
CDR3 DNA: TGTGCCAGCAGTCCCGGACTCTTCCCCTACGAGCAGTACTTC
CDR3 protein: CASSPGLFPYEQYF

clone size: -
J gene: TRBJ2-5
D gene: -
V gene: TRBV7-6
CDR3 DNA: TGTGCCAGCAGCCGGACTCGAGAGACCCAGTACTTC
CDR3 protein: CASSRTRETQYF

clone size: few
J gene: TRBJ1-1
D gene: -
V gene: TRBV12-5
CDR3 DNA: TGTGCTAGTGGTCCGCCGTGGACCGTGAACACTGAAGCTTTCTTT
CDR3 protein: CASGPPWTVNTEAFF

clone size: few
J gene: TRBJ2-3
D gene: -
V gene: TRBV7-3
CDR3 DNA: TGTGCCAGCAGCCCCCTTTTGTGGGGGGGCTTGGATACGCAGTATTTT
CDR3 protein: CASSPLLWGGLDTQYF

clone size: medium-sized
J gene: TRBJ2-2
D gene: TRBD2
V gene: TRBV7-3
CDR3 DNA: TGTGCCAGCAGCCTCCAGCCACTAGCGGGAGGGGGGGACACCGGGGAGCTGTTTTTT
CDR3 protein: CASSLQPLAGGGDTGELFF